The 24 T cell receptor beta chains given below trace back to one sample, sequenced in a study of blood T cell repertoires in COVID-19. The assay was immunoSEQ multiplex PCR, and TCRdb's table has in-frame clones only and misses some. Here the sample spans under 400,000 clones, around 87% being singletons. Sequencing used PBMCs or T cells enriched from blood (not recorded which). Every receptor here comes from a man between 40 and 49 years old in a cohort exposed to, infected with or recovered from COVID-19 (not recorded which).

The rearrangement joins TRBV6-5 to TRBJ1-1, with 9 bases identical to TRBD1. Germline V gene data show CDR1 as MNHEY and CDR2 as SVGAGI. J was trimmed by 1 base and V by 6 bases; bases with no gene match: 3. The length of the CDR3 is 14 residues. The CDR3 nucleotides are TGTGCCAGCAGGTACAGGGGGCCGAACACTGAAGCTTTCTTT. This encodes CASRYRGPNTEAFF.

The chain joins TRBV6-1 to TRBJ1-2; TRBD1 matches 9 bases. CDR1 MNHNS and CDR2 SASEGT come from the germline V gene. V shed 2 bases and J 7 bases; nucleotides not matched to a gene: 8. CDR3 length equals 15 residues. The CDR3 DNA reads as TGTGCCAGCAGTGAATTGGGACAGGGACGCAGTGGCTACACCTTC. Its translation: CASSELGQGRSGYTF.

This clone was picked up one time. The rearrangement uses TRBV18 and TRBJ2-7, with D possibly being TRBD2 (6 bases). Germline-derived CDR1 and CDR2 are KGHSH and LQKENI. The CDR3 runs 12 residues. With 7 bases removed from V and 2 bases from J, the gap between germline ends came to 9 bases. The CDR3, as DNA: TGTGCCAGCTGCGGGGAAACCTACGAGCAGTACTTC. Its protein product is CASCGETYEQYF.

This clone occurred once. The V gene is TRBV29-1, the J gene TRBJ1-6, with D unresolved. This CDR3 region has 13 residues. Germline V gene sequence: CDR1 SQVTM, CDR2 ANQGSEA. V gave up 4 bases and J gave up 6 bases, with 10 bases separating them. CDR3 bases: TGCAGCGTTGCACGGGAGAGTAATTCACCCCTCCACTTT. Its protein product is CSVARESNSPLHF.

In this sample, this clone turned up once. V usage is TRBV2 and J usage is TRBJ1-5; TRBD1 matches at 8 bases. CDR3 length: 15 residues. The germline gives CDR1 SNHLY, CDR2 FYNNEI. J lost 7 bases, V lost 7 bases, and 12 bases had no gene match. CDR3 in DNA: TGTGCCAGCACGTTGGCAGGGGGCTCGGGCCAGCCCCAGCATTTT. Protein: CASTLAGGSGQPQHF.

This sequence joins TRBV2 and TRBJ1-6, with 12 positions matching TRBD1. V dropped 6 bases and J dropped 7; count of bases not matched to a gene: 7. The length of the CDR3 is 16 residues. The germline V gene has CDR1 SNHLY and CDR2 FYNNEI. The CDR3 DNA reads as TGTGCCAGCAGCGACCCGGGACAGGGGGCAAATTCACCCCTCCACTTT. The encoded protein is CASSDPGQGANSPLHF.

The chain is built from TRBV6-5 and TRBJ1-5, with 7 positions matching TRBD1. CDR3 length equals 14 residues. Germline V gene data show CDR1 as MNHEY and CDR2 as SVGAGI. After removal of 10 bases from V and 1 base from J, the junction contained 7 bases not matched to a gene. DNA of the CDR3: TGTGCCACCAGGGGGGACAGCAGCAATCAGCCCCAGCATTTT. Its protein is CATRGDSSNQPQHF.

The V call is TRBV28, the J call TRBJ2-5; 9 nucleotides match TRBD1. Germline lookup yields CDR1 MDHEN and CDR2 SYDVKM. This CDR3 comprises 16 residues. The trim removed 1 base at V and 0 bases at J, leaving 3 bases unmatched. The CDR3 coding sequence is TGTGCCAGCAGTTTATCTGGACAGGGGCACCAAGAGACCCAGTACTTC. Amino acid sequence: CASSLSGQGHQETQYF.

Concerning this clone itself: The identical CDR3 is also encoded by other nucleotide sequences in the sample. The gene calls are TRBV19 and TRBJ2-3; TRBD2 agrees at 9 bases. CDR3 length equals 13 residues. With V trimmed by 8 bases and J by 1 base, 1 base remained unmatched. Germline-derived CDR1 and CDR2 are LNHDA and SQIVND (reference sequence). CDR3 protein: CASRLAGTDTQYF. DNA for the CDR3: TGTGCCAGTCGACTAGCGGGCACAGATACGCAGTATTTT.

This chain connects TRBV19 to TRBJ1-1; 7 nucleotides line up with TRBD1. The length of the CDR3 is 16 residues. Per germline, CDR1 LNHDA and CDR2 SQIVND (reference sequence). Trimming took 8 bases from V and 1 from J; bases not matched to a gene: 13. CDR3 DNA sequence: TGTGCCAGTTCGGGACAGTCCATTAGGGGGAACACTGAAGCTTTCTTT. Its protein is CASSGQSIRGNTEAFF.

The rearrangement uses TRBV7-9 and TRBJ2-3; 8 bases are a match to TRBD2. Germline CDR1 is SEHNR and CDR2 is FQNEAQ (reference sequence). This CDR3 contains 16 residues. Germline trimming cut 2 bases from V and 4 bases from J; bases unmatched to any gene: 8. In DNA, the CDR3 is TGTGCCAGCAGCTTAATTAGCGGGATCCTTCCAGATACGCAGTATTTT. Its translation is CASSLISGILPDTQYF.

This chain uses TRBV5-1 with TRBJ1-1, with 10 nucleotides matching TRBD1. Looked up from germline, CDR1 is SGHRS and CDR2 is YFSETQ. The CDR3 is 15 amino acids. V trimming: 4 bases; J trimming: 4 bases; junction bases outside the gene matches: 7. DNA for the CDR3: TGCGCCAGCAGCAAGCGGGACAGGGGCACCACTGAAGCTTTCTTT. Its translation: CASSKRDRGTTEAFF.

The CDR3 sequence is CASSFSAGEGYEQYF. As DNA, the CDR3 is TGTGCCAGCAGCTTCTCAGCGGGAGAAGGCTACGAGCAGTACTTC. V gene TRBV11-2 combines with J gene TRBJ2-7, with 8 bases matching TRBD2. Trimming took 3 bases from V and 3 from J; bases not matched to a gene: 7. This CDR3 contains 15 residues. Per the germline V gene, CDR1 is SGHAT and CDR2 is FQNNGV.

This sequence joins TRBV7-9 and TRBJ2-1; 10 nucleotides line up with TRBD2. V trimming: 4 bases; J trimming: 4 bases; junction bases outside the gene matches: 4. The CDR3 consists of 15 residues. From germline, CDR1 is SEHNR and CDR2 FQNEAQ (reference sequence). CDR3 DNA sequence: TGTGCCAGCAGCTCAACGACTAGCGGGTACAATGAGCAGTTCTTC. Amino acid sequence: CASSSTTSGYNEQFF.

This CDR3 reads CASSLGQVTSPLHF. In DNA form, the CDR3 reads TGTGCCAGCAGCTTAGGACAGGTCACTTCACCCCTCCACTTT. The V gene is TRBV7-6, the J gene TRBJ1-6, with D possibly matching TRBD1 (6 bases). The CDR3 is 14 residues long. The V and J ends lost 1 base and 9 bases respectively, with 10 bases between them. The V gene's germline CDR1 is SGHVS and CDR2 FNYEAQ.

The CDR3 DNA follows: TGTGCCAGCAGGGATAGCGGGAGAGGCTACGAGCAGTACTTC. The encoded protein is CASRDSGRGYEQYF. This chain links TRBV6-5 with TRBJ2-7, with TRBD2 matching over 9 bases. The V gene's germline CDR1 is MNHEY and CDR2 SVGAGI. This CDR3 is 14 amino acids long. J gave up 3 bases and V 6 bases, and 6 bases lay outside the gene matches.

This clone was seen only once. The chain has TRBV2 and TRBJ1-4; 12 bases are a match to TRBD1. The CDR3 is 13 amino acids. The trim removed 10 bases at V and 8 bases at J, leaving 5 bases unmatched. Per germline, CDR1 SNHLY and CDR2 FYNNEI. The CDR3 DNA sequence: TGTGCCACCAAAGGGACAGGGGGCGAAAAACTGTTTTTT. Encoded protein: CATKGTGGEKLFF.

This clone was detected once. Here the CDR3 reads CASSQEGGGFNYGYTF. The CDR3 coding sequence is TGCGCCAGCAGCCAAGAAGGGGGCGGTTTTAACTATGGCTACACCTTC. The chain couples TRBV4-1 to TRBJ1-2; 7 nucleotides agree with TRBD1. The CDR3 consists of 16 residues. The V gene end was trimmed by 0 bases and the J gene end by 1 base; junction bases not matched to a gene: 5. Germline assignment: CDR1 MGHRA and CDR2 YSYEKL.

This rearrangement joins TRBV7-9 to TRBJ1-3; tentative D call: TRBD1 (5 bases). The CDR3 length is 14 residues. CDR1 SEHNR and CDR2 FQNEAQ come from the germline V gene (reference sequence). The CDR3 here is CGIQAGGVRNTIYF. In DNA, the CDR3 is TGTGGGATTCAAGCAGGAGGGGTCCGGAACACCATATATTTT.

The gene calls are TRBV4-2 and TRBJ1-3; TRBD1 aligns across 10 bases. The trim removed 1 base at V and 2 bases at J, leaving 2 bases unmatched. The CDR3 is 16 residues long. The germline V gene encodes CDR1 LGHNA and CDR2 YNFKEQ. The CDR3: CASSQAGTGAGNTIYF. The DNA of the CDR3 is TGTGCCAGCAGCCAAGCCGGGACAGGGGCTGGAAACACCATATATTTT.

This clone was detected only once. This chain uses TRBV3-1 (or the pseudogene TRBV3-2) with TRBJ1-1, with D tentatively TRBD1 (5 bases). This CDR3 region has 13 residues. The V end was cut by 3 bases, the J end by 7 bases, with 12 bases between. Germline CDR1 reads LGHDT; CDR2 reads YNNKEL (reference sequence). CDR3 nucleotide sequence: TGTGCCAGCAGCCACGCAGGGTCGGGTGAAGCTTTCTTT. Translation gives CASSHAGSGEAFF.

This chain uses TRBV19 with TRBJ1-5, with 9 bases lining up with TRBD1. The CDR3 totals 15 residues. Germline V lookup: CDR1 LNHDA, CDR2 SQIVND (reference sequence). With V trimmed by 5 bases and J by 7 bases, 9 bases remained unmatched. CDR3: CASSFISTGGQPQHF. The DNA of the CDR3 is TGTGCCAGTAGTTTTATATCTACAGGGGGCCAGCCCCAGCATTTT.

This chain uses TRBV7-2 with TRBJ1-4; 10 bases are a match to TRBD1. Germline loops: CDR1 SGHTA, CDR2 FQGNSA. The CDR3 loop spans 14 amino acids. V gave up 5 bases and J gave up 7 bases; unmatched junction bases: 4. As DNA, the CDR3 is TGTGCCAGCAGCCCCCGGGACAGGGGTGAAAAACTGTTTTTT. It translates to CASSPRDRGEKLFF.

As regards this clone: The sample has other DNA sequences that encode this CDR3 too. This rearrangement joins TRBV5-1 to TRBJ1-1; D unresolved. Germline V gene data show CDR1 as SGHRS and CDR2 as YFSETQ. Trimming pared 0 bases from V and 0 bases from J, leaving 6 bases between. This CDR3 spans 14 amino acids. CDR3 residues: CASSLGGLNTEAFF. The CDR3 coding sequence is TGCGCCAGCAGCTTGGGAGGGTTGAACACTGAAGCTTTCTTT.